The T cell receptor (beta chain) described here comes from a study of metastatic and nonmetastatic thyroid tumors. Study-level information: Comparative analysis of repertoires was undertaken across blood and tumor or nodule tissue obtained from malignant and benign thyroid patients.

Nobody among the patients had been given any treatment before thyroid surgery. The CDR3 consists of 13 residues. Trimming left V 7 bases short and J 1 base short, with 10 bases between. Germline CDR1 and CDR2: MNHNS and SASEGT. TCRdb recomputed clones from the PCR reads via MiXCR. In the table there are some 31,000 clones, approximately 19% of which are singletons. This sequence was found in a female donor with papillary thyroid cancer or a benign thyroid nodule (not recorded which). Some clones in this sample may be carry-over from other donors' samples. Sequenced sample: blood. This chain uses TRBV6-1 with TRBJ1-1; possible D gene TRBD1, 5 bases. CDR3 nucleotides: TGTGCCAGCATGCAGGGCCCGAACACTGAAGCTTTCTTT. It translates to CASMQGPNTEAFF.